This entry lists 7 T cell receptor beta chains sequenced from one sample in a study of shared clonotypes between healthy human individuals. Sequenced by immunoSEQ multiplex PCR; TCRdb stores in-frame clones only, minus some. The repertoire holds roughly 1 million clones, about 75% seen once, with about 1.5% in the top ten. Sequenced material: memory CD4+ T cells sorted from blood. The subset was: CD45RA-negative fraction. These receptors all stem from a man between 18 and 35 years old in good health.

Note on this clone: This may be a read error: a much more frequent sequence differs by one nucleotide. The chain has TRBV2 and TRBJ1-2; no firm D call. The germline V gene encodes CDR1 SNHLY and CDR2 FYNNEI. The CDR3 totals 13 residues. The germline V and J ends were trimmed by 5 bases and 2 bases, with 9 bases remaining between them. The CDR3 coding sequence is TGTGCCAGCAGTTCGGACGGAAACTATGGCTACACCTTC. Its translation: CASSSDGNYGYTF.

CDR3 coding DNA: TGTGCCAGCAGTTCACAACAGGGATCAAATTCACCCCTCCACTTT. This sequence encodes CASSSQQGSNSPLHF. This rearrangement joins TRBV6-6 to TRBJ1-6, with D maybe TRBD1 (6 bases). V was cut by 4 bases and J by 7 bases, with 14 bases left in between. The germline V gene has CDR1 MNHNY and CDR2 SVGAGI (reference sequence). This CDR3 contains 15 residues.

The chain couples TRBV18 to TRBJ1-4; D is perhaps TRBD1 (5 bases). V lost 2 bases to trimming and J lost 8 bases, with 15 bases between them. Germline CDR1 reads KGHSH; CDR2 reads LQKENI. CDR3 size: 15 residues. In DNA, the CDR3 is TGTGCCAGCTCACCAGGGTTCAGGGTGCCGGAAAAACTGTTTTTT. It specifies CASSPGFRVPEKLFF.

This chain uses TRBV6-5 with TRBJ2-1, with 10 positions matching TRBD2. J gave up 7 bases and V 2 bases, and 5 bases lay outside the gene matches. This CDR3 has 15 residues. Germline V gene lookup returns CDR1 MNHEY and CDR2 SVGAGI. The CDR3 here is CASSYDLAGVNEQFF. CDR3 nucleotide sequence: TGTGCCAGCAGTTACGACCTAGCGGGAGTTAATGAGCAGTTCTTC.

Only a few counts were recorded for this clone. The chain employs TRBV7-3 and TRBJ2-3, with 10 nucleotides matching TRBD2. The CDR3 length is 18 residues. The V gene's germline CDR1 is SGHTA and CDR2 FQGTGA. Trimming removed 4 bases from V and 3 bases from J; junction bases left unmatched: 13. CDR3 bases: TGTGCCAGCAGCTCTCCCGCGGCAGCGGGGGGGTATACAGATACGCAGTATTTT. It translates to CASSSPAAAGGYTDTQYF.

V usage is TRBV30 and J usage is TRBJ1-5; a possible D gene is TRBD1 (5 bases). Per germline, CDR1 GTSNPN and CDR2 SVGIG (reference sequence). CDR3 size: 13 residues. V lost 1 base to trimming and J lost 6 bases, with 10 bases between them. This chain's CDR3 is CAWSDGGGQPQHF. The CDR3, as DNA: TGTGCCTGGAGTGACGGGGGAGGTCAGCCCCAGCATTTT.

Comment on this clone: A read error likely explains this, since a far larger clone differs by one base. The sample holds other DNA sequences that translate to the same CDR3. Written as DNA, the CDR3 is TGTAGTGCATACGCGCATGAAGCTTTCTTT. Residues: CSAYAHEAFF. The V call is TRBV20-1, the J call TRBJ1-1; no definite D call. Germline V gene sequence: CDR1 DFQATT, CDR2 SNEGSKA (reference sequence). There are 10 residues in the CDR3.